This T cell receptor beta chain was identified during a study of blood T cell repertoires in COVID-19. Across the whole study: T cells, B-cell-depleted T cells, or PBMCs provided the cDNA or gDNA that served as material.

V was clipped by 0 bases and J by 7 bases, with 12 bases between them. This CDR3 contains 15 residues. Germline lookup yields CDR1 MNHEY and CDR2 SVGAGI. Sequencing used immunoSEQ multiplex PCR; TCRdb keeps in-frame clones, though not all of them. The sample includes 320,000 or so clones, approximately 91% of them seen just once. Participants' reported clinical history set cohort assignment. The chain is built from TRBV6-5 and TRBJ1-4; TRBD1 might be the D (5 bases). This clonotype was sampled from a man aged 60-69 years who had recovered from COVID-19. Sequencing input: PBMCs or T cells enriched from blood (not recorded which). The CDR3 sequence is CASSYSGGRGEKLFF. DNA of the CDR3: TGTGCCAGCAGTTACTCCGGGGGTCGGGGTGAAAAACTGTTTTTT.